What follows is one T cell receptor beta chain and its context. The sample holds many counts of this clonotype. What this receptor recognizes is not known. The sample holds no much larger clone one base away, and base qualities are not on file. These data belong to a study of response to subunit inactivated influenza vaccine (dated by TCRdb to 2016 to 2019). Looking at the study overall: Deep quantitative profiling of the T cell receptor repertoire was used in the study to follow responses to a trivalent subunit inactivated influenza vaccine.

Explained via the paper, the time point label denotes: 45 to 55 days after influenza vaccine administration. Broad study findings and their caveats: It was suggested by the authors that each seasonal influenza vaccination may recruit only a limited number of new T cells.

The library relied on RT-PCR. The sequencer listed for this sample is Illumina HiSeq 2500. TCRdb itself trimmed the public reads at Q25 with fastp, ran MiXCR and retained productive beta chains. CDR3 protein duplicates are merged, each entry listing the most common genes and DNA. The sample yields hundreds of thousands of distinct CDR3 sequences; 10% to 15% were counted once. The ten largest clones represent around 14% of the sample. Taken from the germline V gene (reference sequence), the CDR1 and CDR2 loops are DFQATT and SNEGSKA. The CDR3 numbers 16 residues from cysteine through phenylalanine. Only the CDR3 DNA is retained, 48 bases long and in frame from the first base. V is trimmed back by 6 bases and J by 3 bases, and the junction contains 11 bases that no gene match accounts for.

The TCR was taken from a man aged 45 to 65 who received an inactivated influenza vaccine. Donor details come from another sample of the same person, matched by shared clones. The rearrangement combines TRBV20-1 with TRBJ2-2; 9 bases in the middle match TRBD1. Material: PBMCs from blood, obtained more than 35 days after vaccination. The sequenced DNA: TGCAGTGCCAGGAGGTGGGACAGGGAACACACCGGGGAGCTGTTTTTT. This encodes CSARRWDREHTGELFF.